The 12 T cell receptor beta chains below come from one sample, sequenced in a study of cytotoxic CD8 clonotypes in ibrutinib-treated CLL. TCRdb's table, derived via immunoSEQ multiplex PCR, lists solely in-frame clones and lacks some. This sample has tens of thousands of clones, with 56% found just once. This material consisted of PBMCs, taken after 24 months of ibrutinib treatment. The source of these receptors is a human donor with chronic lymphocytic leukemia.

This sequence joins TRBV6-1 and TRBJ1-5, with D tentatively TRBD1 (5 bases). Trimming removed 4 bases from V and 5 bases from J, with 9 bases in between. The germline CDR1 and CDR2 sequences are MNHNS and SASEGT. The CDR3 extends over 13 amino acids. DNA for the CDR3: TGTGCCAGCAGTGCGGGGGATCATCAGCCCCAGCATTTT. Amino acids: CASSAGDHQPQHF.

The CDR3 is CASSRTGNSPLHF. Written as DNA, the CDR3 is TGTGCCAGCAGCCGGACAGGCAATTCACCCCTCCACTTT. The chain has TRBV25-1 and TRBJ1-6, with 7 bases identical to TRBD1. Germline V gene data show CDR1 as MGHDK and CDR2 as SYGVNS. The CDR3 covers 13 residues. V lost 6 bases and J lost 7; bases outside the gene matches: 3.

This rearrangement joins TRBV9 to TRBJ2-5; TRBD1 aligns across 7 bases. This CDR3 spans 18 amino acids. The V gene's germline CDR1 is SGDLS and CDR2 YYNGEE. Unmatched junction bases numbered 13, after V lost 2 bases and J lost 0 bases. CDR3 nucleotide sequence: TGTGCCAGCAGCGTTAGTACCTCTGGGACAGCGTACCAAGAGACCCAGTACTTC. Protein product: CASSVSTSGTAYQETQYF.

The chain recombines TRBV7-2 with TRBJ1-6; TRBD1 agrees at 7 bases. This CDR3 is built from 17 residues. The germline V gene encodes CDR1 SGHTA and CDR2 FQGNSA. V lost 0 bases, J lost 10 bases, and 12 bases stayed unmatched. The CDR3 spells CASSLAGGQVLQSPLHF. The CDR3 region has the DNA TGTGCCAGCAGCTTAGCGGGAGGACAGGTCCTACAGTCACCCCTCCACTTT.

This clone was found once. V is TRBV30 and J is TRBJ2-7; D is undetermined. The germline V gene encodes CDR1 GTSNPN and CDR2 SVGIG (reference sequence). The CDR3 is 14 amino acids. V was pared by 6 bases and J by 1 base, with 16 bases between. The CDR3 protein is CACFKSGQSYEQYF. As DNA, the CDR3 is TGTGCCTGCTTCAAATCTGGGCAGTCCTACGAGCAGTACTTC.

This chain connects TRBV5-5 to TRBJ2-7, with 7 bases that match TRBD2. Germline CDR1 is SGHKS and CDR2 is YYEKEE (reference sequence). The CDR3 contains 14 residues. Trimming removed 0 bases from V and 4 bases from J; junction bases left unmatched: 4. The CDR3 bases are TGTGCCAGCAGCTTGGGCGGGAGTAGTTACGAGCAGTACTTC. Protein: CASSLGGSSYEQYF.

V and J are TRBV6-1 and TRBJ2-5; maybe TRBD1 (7 bases). The V gene lost 8 bases and the J gene lost 7 bases, with 14 bases spanning the gap. Germline V CDR1 and CDR2: MNHNS, SASEGT. CDR3 length: 12 amino acids. CDR3: CASSGGTPTQYF. DNA of the CDR3: TGTGCCAGCTCAGGGGGGACTCCGACCCAGTACTTC.

The CDR3 nucleotides read TGTGCCAGCTCACCACCGGGGGGGGCCAACGTCCTGACTTTC. Translation gives CASSPPGGANVLTF. The genes are TRBV18 and TRBJ2-6; no reliable D call. The CDR3 is made up of 14 amino acids. The germline gives CDR1 KGHSH, CDR2 LQKENI. V lost 0 bases and J 4 bases, leaving 4 bases between the germline ends.

The rearrangement uses TRBV30 and TRBJ1-3; 7 bases map to TRBD1. This CDR3 is built from 14 residues. Germline V gene data show CDR1 as GTSNPN and CDR2 as SVGIG (reference sequence). The V segment lost 1 base and the J segment 0 bases; nucleotides outside the gene matches: 0. CDR3: CAWSGTGSGNTIYF. CDR3 nucleotides: TGTGCCTGGAGTGGGACAGGCTCTGGAAACACCATATATTTT.

This clone appeared a single time. CDR3 DNA sequence: TGTGCCAGCAGTTACTCGAGTCAGTCTTCCCGTGGCTACACCTTC. Its translation is CASSYSSQSSRGYTF. V is TRBV6-5 and J is TRBJ1-2; no clear D gene. Trimming shortened V by 0 bases and J by 7 bases, and 15 bases separated the two germline ends. The CDR3 is made up of 15 amino acids. Germline V gives CDR1 MNHEY, CDR2 SVGAGI.

The chain has TRBV29-1 and TRBJ1-2, with no clear D. Germline CDR1 and CDR2: SQVTM and ANQGSEA. The V end lost 5 bases, the J end lost 8 bases, and 24 bases lay between the germline ends. CDR3 length equals 15 residues. The CDR3 loop reads CSVLNRQEGSGGYTF. The DNA for the CDR3 is TGCAGCGTTCTCAACAGACAAGAAGGTTCTGGGGGCTACACCTTC.

This sequence joins TRBV27 and TRBJ2-7; 9 bases line up with TRBD2. The germline CDR1 and CDR2 sequences are MNHEY and SMNVEV (reference sequence). This CDR3 is 16 amino acids long. After removal of 4 bases from V and 2 bases from J, the junction contained 9 bases not matched to a gene. The CDR3 DNA reads as TGTGCCAGCAGTTCCTTCTCGACTAGCGGAACCTACGAGCAGTACTTC. This encodes CASSSFSTSGTYEQYF.